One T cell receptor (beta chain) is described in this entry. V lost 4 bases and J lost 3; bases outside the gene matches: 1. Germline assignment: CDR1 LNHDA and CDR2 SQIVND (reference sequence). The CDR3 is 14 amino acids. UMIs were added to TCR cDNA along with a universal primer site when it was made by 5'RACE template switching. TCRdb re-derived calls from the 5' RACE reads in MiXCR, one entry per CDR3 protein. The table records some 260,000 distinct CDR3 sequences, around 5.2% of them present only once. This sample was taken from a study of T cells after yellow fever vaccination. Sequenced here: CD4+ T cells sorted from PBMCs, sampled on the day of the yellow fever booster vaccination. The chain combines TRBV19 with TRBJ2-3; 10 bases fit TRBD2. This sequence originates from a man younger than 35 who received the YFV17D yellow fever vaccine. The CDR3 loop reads CASSTSGGTDTQYF. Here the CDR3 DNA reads TGTGCCAGTAGTACTAGCGGGGGAACAGATACGCAGTATTTT.